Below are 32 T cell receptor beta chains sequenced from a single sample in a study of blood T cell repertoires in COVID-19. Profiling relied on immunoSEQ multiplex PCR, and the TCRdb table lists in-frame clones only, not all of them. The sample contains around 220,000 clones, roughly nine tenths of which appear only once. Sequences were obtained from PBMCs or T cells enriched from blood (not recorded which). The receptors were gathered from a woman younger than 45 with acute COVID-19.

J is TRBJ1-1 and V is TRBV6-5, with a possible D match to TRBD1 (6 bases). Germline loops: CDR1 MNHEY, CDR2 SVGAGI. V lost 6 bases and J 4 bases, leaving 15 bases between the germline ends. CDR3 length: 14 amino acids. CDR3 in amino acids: CASSQALGGTEAFF. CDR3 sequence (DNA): TGTGCCAGCAGCCAAGCCCTAGGGGGCACTGAAGCTTTCTTT.

The CDR3 protein is CASSLSWNSPLHF. CDR3 coding DNA: TGTGCCAGCAGTCTTAGTTGGAATTCACCCCTCCACTTT. The chain has TRBV7-8 and TRBJ1-6; D is unclear. V was trimmed by 6 bases and J by 7 bases, leaving 10 bases between them. The CDR3 is made up of 13 amino acids. From germline, CDR1 is SGHVS and CDR2 FQNEAQ.

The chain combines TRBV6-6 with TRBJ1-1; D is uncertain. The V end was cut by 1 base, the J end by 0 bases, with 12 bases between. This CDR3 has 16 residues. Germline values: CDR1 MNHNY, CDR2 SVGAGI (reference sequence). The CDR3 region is CASSYLPPRMNTEAFF. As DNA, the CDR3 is TGTGCCAGCAGTTACTTGCCACCGAGGATGAACACTGAAGCTTTCTTT.

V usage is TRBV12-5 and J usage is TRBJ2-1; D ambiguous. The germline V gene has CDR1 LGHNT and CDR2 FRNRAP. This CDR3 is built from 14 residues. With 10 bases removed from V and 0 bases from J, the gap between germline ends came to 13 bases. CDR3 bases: TGTGCTACCCCCGTAGTGAGCTCCTACAATGAGCAGTTCTTC. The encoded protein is CATPVVSSYNEQFF.

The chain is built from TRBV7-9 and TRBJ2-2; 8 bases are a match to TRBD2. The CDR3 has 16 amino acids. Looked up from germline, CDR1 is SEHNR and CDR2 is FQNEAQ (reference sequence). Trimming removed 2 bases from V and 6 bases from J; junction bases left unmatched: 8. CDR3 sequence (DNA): TGTGCCAGCAGCTTACACGGGACTAGGTTGGCCGGGGAGCTGTTTTTT. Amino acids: CASSLHGTRLAGELFF.

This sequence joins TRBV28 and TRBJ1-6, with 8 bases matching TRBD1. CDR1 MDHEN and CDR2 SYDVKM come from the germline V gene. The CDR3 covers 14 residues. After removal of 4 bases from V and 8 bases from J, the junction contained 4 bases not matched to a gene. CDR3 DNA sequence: TGTGCCAGCAGTTCCGGACAGGGCGATTCACCCCTCCACTTT. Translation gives CASSSGQGDSPLHF.

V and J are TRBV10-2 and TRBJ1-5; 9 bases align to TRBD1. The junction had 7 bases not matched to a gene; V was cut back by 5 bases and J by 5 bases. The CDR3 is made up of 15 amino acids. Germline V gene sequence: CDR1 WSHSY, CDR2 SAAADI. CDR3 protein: CASSLGWTGDQPQHF. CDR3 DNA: TGCGCCAGCAGTTTAGGTTGGACAGGGGATCAGCCCCAGCATTTT.

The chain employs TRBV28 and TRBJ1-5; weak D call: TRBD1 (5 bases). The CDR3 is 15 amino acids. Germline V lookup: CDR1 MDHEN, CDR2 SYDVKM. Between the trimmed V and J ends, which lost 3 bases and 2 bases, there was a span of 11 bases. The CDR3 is CASSFGRGRNQPQHF. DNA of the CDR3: TGTGCCAGCAGTTTCGGGAGGGGTCGCAATCAGCCCCAGCATTTT. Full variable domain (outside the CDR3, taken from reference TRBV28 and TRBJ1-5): DVKVTQSSRYLVKRTGEKVFLECVQDMDHENMFWYRQDPGLGLRLIYFSYDVKMKEKGDIPEGYSVSREKKERFSLILESASTNQTSMYLCASSFGRGRNQPQHFGDGTRLSIL.

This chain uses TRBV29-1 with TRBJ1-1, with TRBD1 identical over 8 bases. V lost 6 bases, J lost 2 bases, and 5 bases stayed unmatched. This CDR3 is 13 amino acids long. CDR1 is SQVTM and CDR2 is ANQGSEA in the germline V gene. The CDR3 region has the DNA TGCAGCGTCGATACAGGGGGTAACACTGAAGCTTTCTTT. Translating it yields CSVDTGGNTEAFF.

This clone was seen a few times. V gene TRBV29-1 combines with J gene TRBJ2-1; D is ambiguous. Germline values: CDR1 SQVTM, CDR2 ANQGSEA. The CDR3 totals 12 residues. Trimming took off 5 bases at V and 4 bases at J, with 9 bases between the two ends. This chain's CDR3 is CSVQRVYNEQFF. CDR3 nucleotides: TGCAGCGTTCAACGGGTGTACAATGAGCAGTTCTTC.

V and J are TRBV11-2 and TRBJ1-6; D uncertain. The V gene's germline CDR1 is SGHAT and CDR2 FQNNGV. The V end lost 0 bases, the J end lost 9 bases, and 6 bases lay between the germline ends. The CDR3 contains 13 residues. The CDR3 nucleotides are TGTGCCAGCAGCTTAGATCGCGGTTCACCCCTCCACTTT. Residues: CASSLDRGSPLHF.

The DNA of the CDR3 is TGTGCCAGCAGTCGCACCGGGACAGCAAACACCATATATTTT. Its translation: CASSRTGTANTIYF. The chain links TRBV7-8 to TRBJ1-3; 7 bases match TRBD1. The CDR3 totals 14 residues. CDR1 and CDR2 from the germline V gene are SGHVS and FQNEAQ. With V trimmed by 6 bases and J by 6 bases, 8 bases remained unmatched.

CDR3 coding DNA: TGTGCCAGCAGTTTTGGGACAGCCAACACTGAAGCTTTCTTT. Translated, it gives CASSFGTANTEAFF. V usage is TRBV28 and J usage is TRBJ1-1, with 7 nucleotides matching TRBD1. Per the germline V gene, CDR1 is MDHEN and CDR2 is SYDVKM. The CDR3 has 14 residues. The junction had 3 bases not matched to a gene; V was cut back by 3 bases and J by 2 bases.

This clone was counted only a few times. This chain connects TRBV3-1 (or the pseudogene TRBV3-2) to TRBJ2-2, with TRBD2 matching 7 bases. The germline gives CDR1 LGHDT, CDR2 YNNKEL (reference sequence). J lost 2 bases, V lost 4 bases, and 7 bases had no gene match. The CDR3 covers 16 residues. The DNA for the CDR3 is TGTGCCAGCAGCCCCGGACTAGACCGCAACACCGGGGAGCTGTTTTTT. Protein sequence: CASSPGLDRNTGELFF.

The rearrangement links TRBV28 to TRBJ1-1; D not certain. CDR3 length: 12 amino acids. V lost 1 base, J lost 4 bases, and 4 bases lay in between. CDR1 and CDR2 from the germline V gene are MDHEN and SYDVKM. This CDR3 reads CASSLSGTEAFF. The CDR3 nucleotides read TGTGCCAGCAGTTTATCGGGCACTGAAGCTTTCTTT.

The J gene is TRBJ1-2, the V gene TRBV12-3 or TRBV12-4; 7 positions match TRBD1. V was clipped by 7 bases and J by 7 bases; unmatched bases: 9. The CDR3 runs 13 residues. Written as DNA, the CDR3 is TGTGCCAGCACCAGAACAGGGGACTCTGGCTACACCTTC. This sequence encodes CASTRTGDSGYTF.

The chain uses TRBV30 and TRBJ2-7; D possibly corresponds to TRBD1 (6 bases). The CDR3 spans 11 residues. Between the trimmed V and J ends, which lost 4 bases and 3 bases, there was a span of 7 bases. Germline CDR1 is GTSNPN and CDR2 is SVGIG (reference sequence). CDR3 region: CAWTQGYEQYF. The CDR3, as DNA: TGTGCCTGGACACAGGGCTACGAGCAGTACTTC.

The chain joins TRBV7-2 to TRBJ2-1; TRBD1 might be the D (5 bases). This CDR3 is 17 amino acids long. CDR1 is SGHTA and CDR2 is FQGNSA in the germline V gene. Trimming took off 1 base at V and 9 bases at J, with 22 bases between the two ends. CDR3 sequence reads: CASSLVGAQGIKIEQFF. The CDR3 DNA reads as TGTGCCAGCAGCTTAGTCGGTGCGCAGGGAATTAAAATTGAGCAGTTCTTC.

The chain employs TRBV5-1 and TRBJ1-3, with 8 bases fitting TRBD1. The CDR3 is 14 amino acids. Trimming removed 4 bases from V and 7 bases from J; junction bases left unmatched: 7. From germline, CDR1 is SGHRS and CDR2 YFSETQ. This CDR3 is CASSPRTGSNTIYF. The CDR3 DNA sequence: TGCGCCAGCAGCCCCCGGACAGGGTCCAACACCATATATTTT.

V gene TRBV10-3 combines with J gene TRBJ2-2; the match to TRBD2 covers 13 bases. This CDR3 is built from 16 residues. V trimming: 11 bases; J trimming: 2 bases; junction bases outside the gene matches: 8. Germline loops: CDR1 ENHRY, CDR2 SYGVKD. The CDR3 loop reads CAVWTSGGQNTGELFF. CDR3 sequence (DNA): TGTGCCGTCTGGACTAGCGGGGGACAAAACACCGGGGAGCTGTTTTTT.

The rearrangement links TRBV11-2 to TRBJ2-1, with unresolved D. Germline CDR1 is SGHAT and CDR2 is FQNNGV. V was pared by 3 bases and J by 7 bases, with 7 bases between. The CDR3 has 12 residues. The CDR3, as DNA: TGTGCCAGCAGCTTCACGGTGAATGAGCAGTTCTTC. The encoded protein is CASSFTVNEQFF.

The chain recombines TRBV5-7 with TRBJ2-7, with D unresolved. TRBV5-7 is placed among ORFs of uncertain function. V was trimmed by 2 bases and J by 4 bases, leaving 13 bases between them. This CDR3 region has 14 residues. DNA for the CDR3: TGTGCCAGCAGCTTAGTTGGGCTTGTTTACGAGCAGTACTTC. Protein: CASSLVGLVYEQYF.

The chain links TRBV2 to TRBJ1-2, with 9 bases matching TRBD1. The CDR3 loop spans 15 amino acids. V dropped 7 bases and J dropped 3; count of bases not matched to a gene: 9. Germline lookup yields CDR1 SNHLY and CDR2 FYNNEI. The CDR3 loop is CASKDRGPDYYGYTF. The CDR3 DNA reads TGTGCCAGCAAGGACAGGGGTCCAGACTACTATGGCTACACCTTC.

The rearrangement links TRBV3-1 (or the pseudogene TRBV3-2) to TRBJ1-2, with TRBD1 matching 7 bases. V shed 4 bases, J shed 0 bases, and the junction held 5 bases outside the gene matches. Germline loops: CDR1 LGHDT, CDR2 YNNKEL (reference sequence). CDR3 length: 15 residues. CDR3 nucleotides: TGTGCCAGCAGCCCCCTAGACAGGGCTAACTATGGCTACACCTTC. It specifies CASSPLDRANYGYTF.

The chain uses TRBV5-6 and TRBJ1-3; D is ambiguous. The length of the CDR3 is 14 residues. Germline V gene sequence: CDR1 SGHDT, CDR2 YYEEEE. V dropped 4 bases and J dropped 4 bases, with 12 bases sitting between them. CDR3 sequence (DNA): TGTGCCAGCAGCCGGGAGGACTGGGGAAACACCATATATTTT. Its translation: CASSREDWGNTIYF. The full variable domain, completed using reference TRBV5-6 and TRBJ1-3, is DAGVTQSPTHLIKTRGQQVTLRCSPKSGHDTVSWYQQALGQGPQFIFQYYEEEERQRGNFPDRFSGHQFPNYSSELNVNALLLGDSALYLCASSREDWGNTIYFGEGSWLTVV.

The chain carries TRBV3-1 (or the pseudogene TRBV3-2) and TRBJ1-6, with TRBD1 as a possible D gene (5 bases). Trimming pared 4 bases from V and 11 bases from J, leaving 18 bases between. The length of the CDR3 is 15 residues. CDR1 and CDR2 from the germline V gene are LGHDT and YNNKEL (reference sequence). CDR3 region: CASSPRVPAWAPLHF. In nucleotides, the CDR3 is TGTGCCAGCAGCCCCAGGGTACCCGCGTGGGCACCCCTCCACTTT.

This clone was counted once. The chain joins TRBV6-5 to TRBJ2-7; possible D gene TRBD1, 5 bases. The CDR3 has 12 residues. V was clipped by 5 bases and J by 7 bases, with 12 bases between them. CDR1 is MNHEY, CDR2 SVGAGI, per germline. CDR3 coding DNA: TGTGCCAGCAGTCGCACAGGAATAGAGCAGTACTTC. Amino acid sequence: CASSRTGIEQYF.

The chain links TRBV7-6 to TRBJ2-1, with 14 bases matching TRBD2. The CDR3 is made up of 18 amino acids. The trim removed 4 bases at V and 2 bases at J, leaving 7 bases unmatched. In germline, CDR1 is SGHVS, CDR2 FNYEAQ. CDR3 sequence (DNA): TGTGCCAGCAGCTCCCGGACTAGCGGGGGGACCACCTACAATGAGCAGTTCTTC. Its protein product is CASSSRTSGGTTYNEQFF.

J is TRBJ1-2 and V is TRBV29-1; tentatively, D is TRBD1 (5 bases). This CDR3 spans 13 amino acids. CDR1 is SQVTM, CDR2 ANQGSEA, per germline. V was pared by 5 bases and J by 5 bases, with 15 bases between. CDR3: CSVTGGPAYGYTF. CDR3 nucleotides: TGCAGCGTTACCGGGGGACCAGCTTATGGCTACACCTTC. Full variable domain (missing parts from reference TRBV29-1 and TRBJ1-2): SAVISQKPSRDICQRGTSLTIQCQVDSQVTMMFWYRQQPGQSLTLIATANQGSEATYESGFVIDKFPISRPNLTFSTLTVSNMSPEDSSIYLCSVTGGPAYGYTFGSGTRLTVV.

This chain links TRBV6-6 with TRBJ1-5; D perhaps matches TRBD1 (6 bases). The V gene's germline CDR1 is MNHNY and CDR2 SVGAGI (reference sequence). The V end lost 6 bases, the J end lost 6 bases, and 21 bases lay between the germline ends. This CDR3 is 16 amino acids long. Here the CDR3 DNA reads TGTGCCAGCAGGTACGAGGAGCGGGGGCCGGGTCAGCCCCAGCATTTT. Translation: CASRYEERGPGQPQHF.

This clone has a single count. CDR3 in amino acids: CASSLLDRAFSGANVLTF. The DNA for the CDR3 is TGTGCCAGCAGCTTGCTGGACAGGGCCTTCTCTGGGGCCAACGTCCTGACTTTC. V gene TRBV5-8 combines with J gene TRBJ2-6; TRBD1 matches at 8 bases. This CDR3 comprises 18 residues. J was trimmed by 0 bases and V by 1 base; bases with no gene match: 6. Germline values: CDR1 SGHTS, CDR2 YDEGEE.

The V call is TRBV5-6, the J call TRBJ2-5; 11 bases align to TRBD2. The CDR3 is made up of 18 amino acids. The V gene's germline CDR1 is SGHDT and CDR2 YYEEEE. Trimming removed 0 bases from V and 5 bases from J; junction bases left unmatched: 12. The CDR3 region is CASSLVSSSGRMEETQYF. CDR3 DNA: TGTGCCAGCAGCTTGGTATCGTCTAGCGGGAGGATGGAGGAGACCCAGTACTTC.